This T cell receptor beta chain is from a study of blood T cell repertoires in COVID-19. Overall study: In each case, the material was cDNA or gDNA derived from T cells, B-cell-depleted T cells, or PBMCs.

The Seattle patients, enrolled during active infection, were followed longitudinally. Clones were sequenced by immunoSEQ multiplex PCR, and TCRdb holds only the in-frame ones, with some missing. This table has approximately 190,000 clones, roughly 82% appearing once. This TCR came from a woman aged 55-69 years with COVID-19, enrolled during active disease. Sequenced material: peripheral blood.

In nucleotides, the CDR3 is TGTGCCAGCTCACCGAGGAGGGACGACGAGCAGTACTTC. Amino acids: CASSPRRDDEQYF. The chain uses TRBV18 and TRBJ2-7, with a weak D call TRBD2 (6 bases). Germline CDR1 reads KGHSH; CDR2 reads LQKENI. The CDR3 runs 13 residues. Trimming shortened V by 3 bases and J by 5 bases, and 11 bases separated the two germline ends.